Presented here are 2 T cell receptor beta chains from one specimen sequenced in a study of cytomegalovirus exposure and HLA in healthy donors. The data were produced by immunoSEQ multiplex PCR, yet TCRdb's version contains in-frame clones alone and is incomplete. Of about 110,000 clones listed, 90% to 97% are singletons. The sequencing input was PBMCs. The receptor source for this set is a woman under 30 in good health and CMV-seronegative.

This chain joins TRBV28 and TRBJ2-5, with 11 nucleotides matching TRBD2. V lost 5 bases to trimming and J lost 1 base; unmatched junction nucleotides: 6. Germline CDR1 MDHEN, CDR2 SYDVKM. This CDR3 is 16 amino acids long. The CDR3 region is CASSTSSGGPQETQYF. In DNA, the CDR3 is TGTGCCAGCAGTACCTCTAGCGGGGGGCCCCAAGAGACCCAGTACTTC.

This clone has only a few counts. This chain joins TRBV13 and TRBJ2-5; 9 bases match TRBD2. Per the germline V gene, CDR1 is PRHDT and CDR2 is FYEKMQ (reference sequence). CDR3 length: 16 amino acids. V lost 5 bases, J lost 4 bases, and 11 bases stayed unmatched. The DNA for the CDR3 is TGTGCCAGCAGCATCGCGCGGGGGGGCACGGGAGAGACCCAGTACTTC. This encodes CASSIARGGTGETQYF.